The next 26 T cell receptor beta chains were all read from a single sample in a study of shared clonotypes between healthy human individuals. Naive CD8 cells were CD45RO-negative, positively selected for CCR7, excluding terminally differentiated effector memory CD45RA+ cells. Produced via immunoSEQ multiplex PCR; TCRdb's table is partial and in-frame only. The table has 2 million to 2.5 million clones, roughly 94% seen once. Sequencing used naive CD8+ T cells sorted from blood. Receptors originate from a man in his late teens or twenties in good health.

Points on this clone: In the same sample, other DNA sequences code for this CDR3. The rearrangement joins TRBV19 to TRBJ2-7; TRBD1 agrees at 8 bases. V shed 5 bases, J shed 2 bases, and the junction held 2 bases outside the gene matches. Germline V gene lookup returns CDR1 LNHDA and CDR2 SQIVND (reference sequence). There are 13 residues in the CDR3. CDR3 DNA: TGTGCCAGTAGTGTGGACAGGGCCTACGAGCAGTACTTC. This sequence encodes CASSVDRAYEQYF.

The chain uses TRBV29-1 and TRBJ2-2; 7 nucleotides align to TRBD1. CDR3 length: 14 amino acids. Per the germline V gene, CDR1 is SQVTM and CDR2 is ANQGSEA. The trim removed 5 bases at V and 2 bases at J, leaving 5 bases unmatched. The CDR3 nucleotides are TGCAGCGTTATCGACAGGGCAAACACCGGGGAGCTGTTTTTT. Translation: CSVIDRANTGELFF.

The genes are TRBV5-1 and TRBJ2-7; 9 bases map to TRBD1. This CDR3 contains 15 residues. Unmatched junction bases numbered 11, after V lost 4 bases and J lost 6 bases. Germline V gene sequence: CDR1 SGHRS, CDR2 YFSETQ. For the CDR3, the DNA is TGCGCCAGCAGCGGACGGACAGGGGAGTACGGCGAGCAGTACTTC. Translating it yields CASSGRTGEYGEQYF.

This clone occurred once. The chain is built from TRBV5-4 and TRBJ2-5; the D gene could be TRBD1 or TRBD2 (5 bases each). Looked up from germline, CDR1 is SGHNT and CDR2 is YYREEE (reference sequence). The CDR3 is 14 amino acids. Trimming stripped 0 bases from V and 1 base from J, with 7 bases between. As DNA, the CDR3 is TGTGCCAGCAGCTTGGGGGGGAGCCAAGAGACCCAGTACTTC. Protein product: CASSLGGSQETQYF.

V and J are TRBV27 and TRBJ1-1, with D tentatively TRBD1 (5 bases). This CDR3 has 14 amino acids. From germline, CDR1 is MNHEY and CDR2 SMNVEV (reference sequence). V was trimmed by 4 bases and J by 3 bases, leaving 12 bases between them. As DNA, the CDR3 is TGTGCCAGCAGTTGGGACGCCCTGTACACTGAAGCTTTCTTT. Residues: CASSWDALYTEAFF.

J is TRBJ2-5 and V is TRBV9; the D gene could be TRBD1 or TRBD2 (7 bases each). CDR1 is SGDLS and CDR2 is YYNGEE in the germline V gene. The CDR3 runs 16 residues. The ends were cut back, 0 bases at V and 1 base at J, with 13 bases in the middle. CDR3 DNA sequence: TGTGCCAGCAGCGTAGATGGGGAGGGGGCCCAAGAGACCCAGTACTTC. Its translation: CASSVDGEGAQETQYF.

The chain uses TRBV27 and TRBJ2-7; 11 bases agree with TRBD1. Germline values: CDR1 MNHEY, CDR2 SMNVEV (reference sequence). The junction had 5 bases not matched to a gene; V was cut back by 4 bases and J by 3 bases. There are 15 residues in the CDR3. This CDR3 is CASSWAGTGGYEQYF. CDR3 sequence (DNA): TGTGCCAGCAGTTGGGCCGGGACAGGGGGCTACGAGCAGTACTTC.

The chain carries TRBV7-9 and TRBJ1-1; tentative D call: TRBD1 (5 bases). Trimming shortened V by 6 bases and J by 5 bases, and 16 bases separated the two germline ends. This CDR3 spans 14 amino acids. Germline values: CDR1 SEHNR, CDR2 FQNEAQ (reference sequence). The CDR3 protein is CASSSPGGWTEAFF. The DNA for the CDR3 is TGTGCCAGCAGTTCCCCCGGGGGGTGGACTGAAGCTTTCTTT.

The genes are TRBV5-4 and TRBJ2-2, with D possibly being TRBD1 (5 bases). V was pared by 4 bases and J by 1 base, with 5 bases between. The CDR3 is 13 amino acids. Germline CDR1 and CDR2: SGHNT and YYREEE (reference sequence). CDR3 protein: CASSRGNTGELFF. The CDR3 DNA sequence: TGTGCCAGCAGCAGGGGGAACACCGGGGAGCTGTTTTTT.

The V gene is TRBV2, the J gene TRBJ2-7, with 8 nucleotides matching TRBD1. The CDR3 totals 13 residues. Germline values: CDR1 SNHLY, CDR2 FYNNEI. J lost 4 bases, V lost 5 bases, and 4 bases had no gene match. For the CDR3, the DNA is TGTGCCAGCAGTAGGGACAGGCAGTACGAGCAGTACTTC. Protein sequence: CASSRDRQYEQYF.

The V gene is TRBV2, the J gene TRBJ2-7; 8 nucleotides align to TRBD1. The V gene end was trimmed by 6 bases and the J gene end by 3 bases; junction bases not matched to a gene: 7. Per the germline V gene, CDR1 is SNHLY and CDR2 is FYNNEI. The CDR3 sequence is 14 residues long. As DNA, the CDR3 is TGTGCCAGCAGCGGACAGGGTGGGCACTACGAGCAGTACTTC. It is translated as CASSGQGGHYEQYF. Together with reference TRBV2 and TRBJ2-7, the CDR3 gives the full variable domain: EPEVTQTPSHQVTQMGQEVILRCVPISNHLYFYWYRQILGQKVEFLVSFYNNEISEKSEIFDDQFSVERPDGSNFTLKIRSTKLEDSAMYFCASSGQGGHYEQYFGPGTRLTVT.

This CDR3 is CASSIGAGDYGYTF. The CDR3 nucleotides are TGTGCCAGCAGCATAGGAGCGGGGGACTATGGCTACACCTTC. This chain uses TRBV9 with TRBJ1-2; TRBD1 might be the D (5 bases). The CDR3 is made up of 14 amino acids. V lost 4 bases to trimming and J lost 3 bases, with 13 bases between them. Germline CDR1 SGDLS, CDR2 YYNGEE. Full variable domain (outside the CDR3, taken from reference TRBV9 and TRBJ1-2): DSGVTQTPKHLITATGQRVTLRCSPRSGDLSVYWYQQSLDQGLQFLIQYYNGEERAKGNILERFSAQQFPDLHSELNLSSLELGDSALYFCASSIGAGDYGYTFGSGTRLTVV.

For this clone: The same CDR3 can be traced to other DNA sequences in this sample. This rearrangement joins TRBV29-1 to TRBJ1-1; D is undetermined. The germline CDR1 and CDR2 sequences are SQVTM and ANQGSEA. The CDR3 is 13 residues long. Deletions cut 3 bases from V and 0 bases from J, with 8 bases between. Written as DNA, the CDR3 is TGCAGCGTTGATGAAGGGCTGAACACTGAAGCTTTCTTT. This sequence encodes CSVDEGLNTEAFF.

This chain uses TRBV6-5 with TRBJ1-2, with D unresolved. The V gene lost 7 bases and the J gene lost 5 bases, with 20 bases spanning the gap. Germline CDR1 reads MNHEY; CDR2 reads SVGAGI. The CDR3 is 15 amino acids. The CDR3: CASTDIRGSLYGYTF. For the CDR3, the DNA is TGTGCCAGCACCGATATCCGAGGCAGTTTATATGGCTACACCTTC.

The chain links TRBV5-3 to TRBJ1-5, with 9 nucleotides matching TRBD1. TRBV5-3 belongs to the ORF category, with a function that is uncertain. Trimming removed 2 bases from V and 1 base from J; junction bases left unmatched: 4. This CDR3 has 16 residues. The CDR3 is CARSLTDRGSNQPQHF. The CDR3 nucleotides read TGTGCCAGAAGCTTAACCGACAGGGGGAGCAATCAGCCCCAGCATTTT.

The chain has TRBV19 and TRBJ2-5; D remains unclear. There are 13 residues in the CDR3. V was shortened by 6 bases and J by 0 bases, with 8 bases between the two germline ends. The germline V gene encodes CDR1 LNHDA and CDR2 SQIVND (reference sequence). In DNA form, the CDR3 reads TGTGCCAGTAGAGGCCAGGACCAAGAGACCCAGTACTTC. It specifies CASRGQDQETQYF. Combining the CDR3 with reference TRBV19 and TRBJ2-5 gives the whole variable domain DGGITQSPKYLFRKEGQNVTLSCEQNLNHDAMYWYRQDPGQGLRLIYYSQIVNDFQKGDIAEGYSVSREKKESFPLTVTSAQKNPTAFYLCASRGQDQETQYFGPGTRLLVL.

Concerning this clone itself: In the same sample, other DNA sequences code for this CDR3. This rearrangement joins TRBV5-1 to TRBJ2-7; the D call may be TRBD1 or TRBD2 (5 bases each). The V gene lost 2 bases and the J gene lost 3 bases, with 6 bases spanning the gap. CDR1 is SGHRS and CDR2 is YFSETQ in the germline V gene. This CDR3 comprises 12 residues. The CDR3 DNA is TGCGCCAGCAGCTTTGGGGGCTACGAGCAGTACTTC. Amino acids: CASSFGGYEQYF.

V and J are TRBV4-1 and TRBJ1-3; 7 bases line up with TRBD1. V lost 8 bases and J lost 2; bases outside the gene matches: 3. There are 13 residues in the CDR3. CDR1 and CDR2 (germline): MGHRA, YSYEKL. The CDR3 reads CASSTGTGNTIYF. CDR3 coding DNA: TGCGCCAGCTCGACAGGGACTGGAAACACCATATATTTT.

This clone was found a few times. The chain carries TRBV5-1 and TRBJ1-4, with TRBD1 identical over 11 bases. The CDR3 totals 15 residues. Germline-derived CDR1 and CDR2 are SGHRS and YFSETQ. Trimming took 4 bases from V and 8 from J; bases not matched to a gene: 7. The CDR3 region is CASSAGQGAGEKLFF. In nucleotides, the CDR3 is TGCGCCAGCAGCGCAGGACAGGGGGCAGGGGAAAAACTGTTTTTT.

CDR3 nucleotides: TGCGCCAGCAGCCAAGGGGACGTTTCAGCAGGACCCTATGGCTACACCTTC. Encoded protein: CASSQGDVSAGPYGYTF. This chain connects TRBV4-1 to TRBJ1-2; maybe TRBD1 (5 bases). The V gene lost 1 base and the J gene lost 4 bases, with 19 bases spanning the gap. The CDR3 consists of 17 residues. Germline CDR1 reads MGHRA; CDR2 reads YSYEKL.

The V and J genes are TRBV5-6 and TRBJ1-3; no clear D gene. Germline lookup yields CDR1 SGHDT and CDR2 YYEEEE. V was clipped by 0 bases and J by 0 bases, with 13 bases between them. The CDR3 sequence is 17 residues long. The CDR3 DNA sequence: TGTGCCAGCAGCTTGGCCGGCGCAGGACCCTCTGGAAACACCATATATTTT. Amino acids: CASSLAGAGPSGNTIYF.

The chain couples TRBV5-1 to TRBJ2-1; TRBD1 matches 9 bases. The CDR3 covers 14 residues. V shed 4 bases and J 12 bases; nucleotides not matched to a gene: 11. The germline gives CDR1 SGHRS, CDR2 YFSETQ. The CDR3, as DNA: TGCGCCAGCAGCCCGTCCCGGGACAGGGAGAGGCAGTTCTTC. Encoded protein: CASSPSRDRERQFF.

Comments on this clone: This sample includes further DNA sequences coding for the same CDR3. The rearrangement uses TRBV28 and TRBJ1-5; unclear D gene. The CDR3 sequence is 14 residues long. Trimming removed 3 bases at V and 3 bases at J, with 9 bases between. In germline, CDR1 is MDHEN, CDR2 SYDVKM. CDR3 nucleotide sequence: TGTGCCAGCAGTTTCCTCGGGGACAATCAGCCCCAGCATTTT. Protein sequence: CASSFLGDNQPQHF.

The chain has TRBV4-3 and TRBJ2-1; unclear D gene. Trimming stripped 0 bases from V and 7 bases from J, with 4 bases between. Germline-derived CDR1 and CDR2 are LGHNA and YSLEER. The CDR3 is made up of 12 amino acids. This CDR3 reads CASSQDWNEQFF. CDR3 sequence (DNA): TGCGCCAGCAGCCAAGATTGGAATGAGCAGTTCTTC.

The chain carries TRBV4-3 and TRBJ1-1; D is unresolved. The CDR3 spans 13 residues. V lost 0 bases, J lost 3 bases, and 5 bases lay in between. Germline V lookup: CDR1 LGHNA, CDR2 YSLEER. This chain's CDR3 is CASSQDGDTEAFF. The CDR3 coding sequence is TGCGCCAGCAGCCAAGACGGGGACACTGAAGCTTTCTTT.

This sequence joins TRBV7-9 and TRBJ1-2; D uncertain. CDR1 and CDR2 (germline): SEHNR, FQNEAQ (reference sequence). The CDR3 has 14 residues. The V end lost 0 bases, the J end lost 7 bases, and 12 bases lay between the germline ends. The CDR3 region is CASSLAPIWRGYTF. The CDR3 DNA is TGTGCCAGCAGCTTAGCGCCGATCTGGCGTGGCTACACCTTC.